The 13 T cell receptor beta chains reported below all come from one sample, sequenced in a study of cytomegalovirus exposure and HLA in healthy donors. With 60 Vbeta and 13 Jbeta primers, the PCR was carried out. Clones were sequenced by immunoSEQ multiplex PCR, and TCRdb holds only the in-frame ones, with some missing. Altogether about 91,000 clones are present, roughly nine tenths being singletons, with the ten largest covering 8% to 10%. Sequencing used PBMCs. These receptors were taken from a man aged 25 to 40 in good health and CMV-seropositive.

This rearrangement joins TRBV19 to TRBJ2-1, with D hard to call. This CDR3 has 12 amino acids. CDR1 and CDR2 (germline): LNHDA, SQIVND (reference sequence). Between the trimmed V and J ends, which lost 6 bases and 7 bases, there was a span of 10 bases. CDR3 bases: TGTGCCAGTAGGTCGGTCAAGAATGAGCAGTTCTTC. Encoded protein: CASRSVKNEQFF.

Comment on this clone: This sample also contains other DNA sequences that code for the same CDR3. The CDR3 protein is CASSQSLQGVIYEQYF. The CDR3 DNA reads as TGCGCCAGCAGTCAATCACTCCAGGGTGTAATCTACGAGCAGTACTTC. The chain joins TRBV23-1 to TRBJ2-7, with D possibly matching TRBD1 (5 bases). TRBV23-1 has ORF status, its function being uncertain. The CDR3 runs 16 residues. The V gene lost 0 bases and the J gene lost 3 bases, with 15 bases spanning the gap.

A single count supports this clone. This rearrangement joins TRBV13 to TRBJ2-5, with a tentative D call TRBD2 (7 bases). Trimming pared 5 bases from V and 5 bases from J, leaving 12 bases between. The length of the CDR3 is 13 residues. CDR1 PRHDT and CDR2 FYEKMQ come from the germline V gene (reference sequence). DNA of the CDR3: TGTGCCAGCAGCATACGGGGGGCTGAGACCCAGTACTTC. Amino acid sequence: CASSIRGAETQYF.

As concerns this clone: The germline gene is not matched at one end of the junction; a read error may be the cause. The chain uses TRBV6-1 and TRBJ2-1; 10 bases are a match to TRBD2. This CDR3 region has 20 residues. Germline V gives CDR1 MNHNS, CDR2 SASEGT. In nucleotides, the CDR3 is TGTGCCAGCTGTGAAGACACAGCGGGAGGGCCCTTTAAAGAGTACAATGAGCAGTTCTTC. Protein product: CASCEDTAGGPFKEYNEQFF.

The rearrangement uses TRBV7-3 and TRBJ2-7; 9 bases map to TRBD1. Germline V gene sequence: CDR1 SGHTA, CDR2 FQGTGA. The V segment lost 2 bases and the J segment 3 bases; nucleotides outside the gene matches: 14. The CDR3 loop spans 18 amino acids. CDR3 loop: CASSLLSLGRDRDYEQYF. The DNA of the CDR3 is TGTGCCAGCAGCTTACTATCCCTAGGCCGGGACAGGGACTACGAGCAGTACTTC.

The chain couples TRBV6-5 to TRBJ2-1; 8 bases fit TRBD2. Losses at the gene ends were 0 bases for V and 0 bases for J; bases not matched to a gene: 1. Germline CDR1 is MNHEY and CDR2 is SVGAGI. This CDR3 is built from 16 residues. This chain's CDR3 is CASSYSGTSSYNEQFF. The CDR3 DNA reads as TGTGCCAGCAGTTACTCAGGGACTAGCTCCTACAATGAGCAGTTCTTC.

CDR3 protein: CASSLGQAGGNTIYF. The CDR3 nucleotides are TGCGCCAGCAGCTTAGGACAGGCGGGAGGAAACACCATATATTTT. The chain carries TRBV5-1 and TRBJ1-3; 7 bases are shared with TRBD1. Losses at the gene ends were 2 bases for V and 4 bases for J; bases not matched to a gene: 6. The CDR3 totals 15 residues. Per the germline V gene, CDR1 is SGHRS and CDR2 is YFSETQ.

In its sample, this clone was seen once. The rearrangement joins TRBV5-4 to TRBJ2-3; TRBD1 is a possible D gene (6 bases). CDR1 and CDR2 from the germline V gene are SGHNT and YYREEE (reference sequence). Trimming removed 4 bases at V and 9 bases at J, with 9 bases between. The CDR3 contains 11 residues. The CDR3 bases are TGTGCCAGCAGCGGGGACAAGACGCAGTATTTT. Translation gives CASSGDKTQYF.

This clone has a single count. V gene TRBV30 combines with J gene TRBJ1-1; TRBD1 might be the D (6 bases). The length of the CDR3 is 13 residues. V was cut by 0 bases and J by 5 bases, with 10 bases left in between. Germline lookup yields CDR1 GTSNPN and CDR2 SVGIG (reference sequence). CDR3 sequence: CAWSVQGRTEAFF. The CDR3 nucleotides read TGTGCCTGGAGTGTACAGGGAAGGACTGAAGCTTTCTTT.

The CDR3 region is CASSQRLRGGEQYF. In DNA form, the CDR3 reads TGTGCCAGCAGCCAAAGATTAAGGGGAGGCGAGCAGTACTTC. The chain recombines TRBV14 with TRBJ2-7; D is possibly TRBD2 (6 bases). There are 14 residues in the CDR3. Trimming cost V 2 bases and J 6 bases, with 14 bases left between them. The germline V gene encodes CDR1 SGHDN and CDR2 FVKESK.

This chain uses TRBV11-2 with TRBJ2-2, with D possibly matching TRBD1 (6 bases). The CDR3 sequence is 14 residues long. Germline CDR1 reads SGHAT; CDR2 reads FQNNGV. Trimming took 4 bases from V and 3 from J, leaving 9 bases between them. The CDR3 nucleotides read TGTGCCAGCAGCTCGGACAGATACACCGGGGAGCTGTTTTTT. This gives the protein CASSSDRYTGELFF.

The rearrangement uses TRBV21-1 and TRBJ2-7; the table calls TRBD2, which could not be checked here. TRBV21-1 is described as a pseudogene. The CDR3 is 16 amino acids. CDR3 sequence (DNA): TGTGCCAGCAGCAAACTAGCTAGCGGGGTTTCCTACGAGCAGTACTTC. Translated, it gives CASSKLASGVSYEQYF.

In its sample, this clone was seen a few times. J is TRBJ1-2 and V is TRBV27; no reliable D call. The germline V and J ends were trimmed by 2 bases and 1 base, with 11 bases remaining between them. The CDR3 has 15 residues. Germline CDR1 reads MNHEY; CDR2 reads SMNVEV (reference sequence). CDR3 sequence reads: CASSLRGNFNYGYTF. The CDR3 coding sequence is TGTGCCAGCAGTTTACGGGGTAATTTTAACTATGGCTACACCTTC.